Listed below are T cell receptor beta chains from one sample, sequenced in a study of blood T cells in healthy people across ages. TCRdb re-analysed the 5' RACE reads in MiXCR, keeping a single row per CDR3 protein. The sample carries 1.5 million to 2 million distinct CDR3 sequences, around 35% recorded once. The sample comprised blood. The receptors derive from a woman in her 30s in good health. CDR3s include the opening cysteine and the closing phenylalanine or tryptophan. The D gene is left open where the match is weak. Clone size is stated in some rows and not others, as once, few, many or a class when expanded.

d_gene	v_gene	abundance	j_gene	CDR3aa	CDR3nt
TRBD1	TRBV5-1	-	TRBJ2-3	CASSLGYRGPVTDTQYF	TGCGCCAGCAGCTTGGGATACAGGGGCCCAGTCACAGATACGCAGTATTTT
-	TRBV27	-	TRBJ2-3	CASSSRGAGTDTQYF	TGTGCCAGCAGTTCCAGGGGGGCGGGCACAGATACGCAGTATTTT
-	TRBV29-1	many	TRBJ2-1	CSVEDRSYNEQFF	TGCAGCGTTGAAGACCGCTCCTACAATGAGCAGTTCTTC
-	TRBV20-1	many	TRBJ2-5	CSADVRRQKLQETQYF	TGCAGTGCGGATGTAAGGAGGCAGAAACTCCAAGAGACCCAGTACTTC
TRBD2	TRBV7-3	-	TRBJ2-2	CASSPSGGNTGELFF	TGTGCCAGCAGTCCCAGCGGGGGGAACACCGGGGAGCTGTTTTTT
TRBD2	TRBV10-3	-	TRBJ2-7	CAISDPASREGFEQYF	TGTGCCATCAGTGACCCGGCCTCCCGGGAGGGTTTCGAGCAGTACTTC
-	TRBV11-2	-	TRBJ2-1	CAGSLATSYNEQFF	TGTGCCGGCAGCTTAGCGACAAGCTACAATGAGCAGTTCTTC
TRBD1	TRBV4-2	-	TRBJ1-5	CASSFTGTANQLQHF	TGTGCCAGCAGCTTTACCGGGACAGCTAATCAGCTCCAGCATTTT
TRBD1	TRBV4-1	few	TRBJ1-5	CASSTTGGDQPQHF	TGCGCCAGCAGTACTACAGGGGGCGATCAGCCCCAGCATTTT
-	TRBV5-1	-	TRBJ2-7	CASQRTSSYEQYF	TGCGCCAGCCAGCGGACTTCATCCTACGAGCAGTACTTC
-	TRBV29-1	few	TRBJ1-1	CSVTRFGDTEAFF	TGCAGCGTCACTCGGTTTGGCGACACTGAAGCTTTCTTT
TRBD1	TRBV6-1	-	TRBJ1-5	CASSEIGRGQSQPQHF	TGTGCCAGCAGTGAAATCGGGAGGGGGCAGTCTCAGCCCCAGCATTTT
TRBD1	TRBV20-1	few	TRBJ2-7	CSARDRDRGNEQYF	TGCAGTGCTAGAGATAGGGACAGGGGTAACGAGCAGTACTTC
-	TRBV7-2	-	TRBJ2-3	CASSRQDRYTDTQYF	TGTGCCAGCAGCCGACAGGACAGATACACAGATACGCAGTATTTT
TRBD1	TRBV11-2	many	TRBJ1-1	CASSLETGGNTEAFF	TGTGCCAGCAGCTTGGAGACAGGGGGGAACACTGAAGCTTTCTTT
-	TRBV6-2/TRBV6-3	many	TRBJ1-2	CASTDPGSGYTF	TGTGCCAGCACGGACCCCGGCAGCGGCTACACCTTC
-	TRBV3-1	many	TRBJ2-5	CASSSGREGTQYF	TGTGCCAGCAGCTCAGGACGTGAGGGGACCCAGTACTTC
TRBD2	TRBV28	few	TRBJ2-3	CASIGAGSTDTQYF	TGTGCCAGCATCGGAGCGGGGAGCACAGATACGCAGTATTTT
TRBD2	TRBV4-1	-	TRBJ2-5	CASSLVSGGGRETQYF	TGCGCCAGCAGCCTCGTTAGCGGGGGAGGAAGGGAGACCCAGTACTTC
-	TRBV5-1	many	TRBJ2-5	CASSLGAEETQYF	TGCGCCAGCAGCTTGGGGGCAGAAGAGACCCAGTACTTC
-	TRBV6-5	few	TRBJ2-5	CASSEIVGETQYF	TGTGCCAGCAGTGAAATAGTCGGAGAGACCCAGTACTTC
-	TRBV28	-	TRBJ1-2	CASSLSLVIGYGYTF	TGTGCCAGCAGTTTATCTCTGGTCATCGGCTATGGCTACACCTTC
-	TRBV6-5	few	TRBJ2-3	CASSYVDKAGDTQYF	TGTGCCAGCAGTTACGTGGACAAGGCTGGAGATACGCAGTATTTT
-	TRBV20-1	few	TRBJ2-7	CSARGIGAPEQYF	TGCAGTGCTAGAGGAATTGGTGCGCCCGAGCAGTACTTC
-	TRBV6-5	few	TRBJ2-3	CASRPAGSTDTQYF	TGTGCCAGCAGGCCTGCCGGAAGCACAGATACGCAGTATTTT
-	TRBV6-1	-	TRBJ2-7	CASSEDEQYF	TGTGCCAGCAGTGAAGACGAGCAGTACTTC
TRBD2	TRBV6-1	many	TRBJ2-3	CASSKTSGAASTDTQYF	TGTGCCAGCAGTAAGACTAGCGGGGCCGCTAGCACAGATACGCAGTATTTT
TRBD1	TRBV5-1	-	TRBJ1-1	CASSLGTGQGATEAFF	TGCGCCAGCAGCTTGGGGACGGGACAGGGGGCCACTGAAGCTTTCTTT
TRBD1	TRBV7-2	once	TRBJ2-7	CASSFTGTGTYEQDF	TGTGCCAGCAGCTTCACCGGGACAGGGACCTACGAGCAGGACTTC
-	TRBV27	-	TRBJ2-1	CASSNGIGLVNEQFF	TGTGCCAGCAGTAACGGTATTGGGTTAGTCAATGAGCAGTTCTTC
-	TRBV12-3/TRBV12-4	-	TRBJ2-7	CASSFPRGSYEQYF	TGTGCCAGCAGTTTTCCTCGGGGGTCCTACGAGCAGTACTTC
-	TRBV27	many	TRBJ1-2	CASSPGFRYGYTF	TGTGCCAGCAGTCCCGGGTTTCGATATGGCTACACCTTC
TRBD2	TRBV20-1	-	TRBJ2-3	CSARKTSGGSSTDTQYF	TGCAGTGCTAGAAAGACTAGCGGGGGTTCTAGCACAGATACGCAGTATTTT
-	TRBV6-1	few	TRBJ2-6	CASRPLQGSGANVLTF	TGTGCCAGCAGACCTCTACAGGGTTCCGGGGCCAACGTCCTGACTTTC
TRBD2	TRBV29-1	many	TRBJ2-5	CSTVTSGIQETQYF	TGCAGCACCGTGACTAGCGGGATACAAGAGACCCAGTACTTC
-	TRBV19	-	TRBJ2-1	CASGVLREQFF	TGTGCCAGTGGTGTGTTAAGGGAGCAGTTCTTC
-	TRBV12-3/TRBV12-4	-	TRBJ1-6	CASSLFDTKDSPLHF	TGTGCCAGCAGTTTGTTCGATACGAAGGACTCACCCCTCCACTTT
-	TRBV3-1	-	TRBJ1-3	CASSQGSTIYF	TGTGCCAGCAGCCAAGGGAGCACCATATATTTT
TRBD1	TRBV20-1	-	TRBJ1-5	CSARAGGGQPQHF	TGCAGTGCTAGAGCAGGGGGCGGTCAGCCCCAGCATTTT
TRBD1	TRBV10-3	-	TRBJ2-1	CANSEPTGPSYNEQFF	TGTGCCAACAGTGAGCCGACAGGGCCCTCCTACAATGAGCAGTTCTTC
-	TRBV4-1	many	TRBJ2-5	CASSQDLAGAAIGETQYF	TGCGCCAGCAGCCAAGATTTGGCAGGGGCGGCTATTGGGGAGACCCAGTACTTC
-	TRBV29-1	few	TRBJ1-2	CSVGQQSFNCGYTF	TGCAGCGTGGGTCAACAGAGCTTTAACTGTGGCTACACCTTC
-	TRBV5-1	-	TRBJ2-3	CASSFGTKPGTDTQYF	TGCGCCAGCAGCTTCGGGACGAAACCCGGCACAGATACGCAGTATTTT
-	TRBV10-3	-	TRBJ2-3	CAIREPSGTQYF	TGTGCCATCAGGGAGCCGAGCGGTACGCAGTATTTT
-	TRBV11-2	many	TRBJ2-7	CASSPTPGYEQYF	TGTGCCAGCAGCCCGACCCCAGGGTACGAGCAGTACTTC
TRBD2	TRBV15	-	TRBJ2-7	CATSRGSEGLVNYEQYF	TGTGCCACCAGCAGAGGCTCTGAGGGACTAGTCAACTACGAGCAGTACTTC
TRBD1	TRBV20-1	few	TRBJ2-3	CSATQGVNTDTQYF	TGCAGTGCAACACAGGGGGTCAACACAGATACGCAGTATTTT
TRBD2	TRBV11-2	few	TRBJ2-7	CASSLARLAGARYEQYF	TGTGCCAGCAGCTTAGCCAGGCTAGCGGGGGCCAGGTACGAGCAGTACTTC
TRBD1	TRBV2	few	TRBJ2-7	CASRETGALGAWDEQYF	TGTGCCAGCAGGGAGACAGGGGCGCTGGGGGCGTGGGACGAGCAGTACTTC
TRBD2	TRBV4-2	-	TRBJ2-1	CASSQDGTNYNEQFF	TGTGCCAGCAGCCAAGACGGGACTAACTACAATGAGCAGTTCTTC
-	TRBV10-3	-	TRBJ2-1	CAIQMTPSSYNEQFF	TGTGCCATCCAGATGACACCGAGCTCCTACAATGAGCAGTTCTTC
-	TRBV6-1	-	TRBJ2-7	CASSEAMVLYEQYF	TGTGCCAGCAGTGAAGCAATGGTCCTCTACGAGCAGTACTTC
TRBD2	TRBV12-3/TRBV12-4	-	TRBJ2-3	CASTTSGRRDTQYF	TGTGCCAGCACAACTAGCGGGAGGAGGGATACGCAGTATTTT
-	TRBV27	-	TRBJ1-2	CASSLGAGLANYGYTF	TGTGCCAGCAGTTTGGGGGCAGGGTTAGCTAACTATGGCTACACCTTC
-	TRBV7-9	-	TRBJ2-1	CASSWGDSAYNEQFF	TGTGCCAGCAGCTGGGGGGACTCAGCCTACAATGAGCAGTTCTTC